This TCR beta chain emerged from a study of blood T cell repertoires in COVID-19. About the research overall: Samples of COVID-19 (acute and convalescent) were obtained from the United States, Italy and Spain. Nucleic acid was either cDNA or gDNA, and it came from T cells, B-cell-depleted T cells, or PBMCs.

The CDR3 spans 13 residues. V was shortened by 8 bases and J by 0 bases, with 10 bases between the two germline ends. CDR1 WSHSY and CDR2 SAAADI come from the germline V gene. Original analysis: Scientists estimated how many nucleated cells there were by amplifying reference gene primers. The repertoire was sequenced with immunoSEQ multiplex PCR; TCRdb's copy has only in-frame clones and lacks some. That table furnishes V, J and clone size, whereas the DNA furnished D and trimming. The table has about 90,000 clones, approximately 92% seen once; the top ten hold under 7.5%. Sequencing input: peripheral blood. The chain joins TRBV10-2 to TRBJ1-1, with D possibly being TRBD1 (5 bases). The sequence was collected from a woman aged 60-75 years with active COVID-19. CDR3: CASFRELNTEAFF. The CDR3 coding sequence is TGCGCCAGCTTCAGGGAACTGAACACTGAAGCTTTCTTT.